The clone carrying this T cell receptor (beta chain) was recorded many times. CDR1 DFQATT and CDR2 SNEGSKA come from the germline V gene (reference sequence). This CDR3 region has 16 residues. Trimming pared 3 bases from V and 0 bases from J, leaving 15 bases between. This sample was taken from a study of T cells after yellow fever vaccination. TCRdb reprocessed the 5' RACE reads via MiXCR and lists one record per CDR3 protein. The sample yields 200,000 to 300,000 distinct CDR3 sequences, approximately 6.3% seen once. The gene calls are TRBV20-1 and TRBJ2-4; TRBD2 is a possible D gene (5 bases). Specimen: CD4+ T cells sorted from PBMCs, collected on the day of the yellow fever booster vaccination. The sequence was obtained from a man between 25 and 39 years old who received the YFV17D yellow fever vaccine. The CDR3 loop is CSASEWGVLAKNIQYF. CDR3 DNA sequence: TGCAGTGCTAGTGAGTGGGGAGTCCTAGCCAAAAACATTCAGTACTTC.